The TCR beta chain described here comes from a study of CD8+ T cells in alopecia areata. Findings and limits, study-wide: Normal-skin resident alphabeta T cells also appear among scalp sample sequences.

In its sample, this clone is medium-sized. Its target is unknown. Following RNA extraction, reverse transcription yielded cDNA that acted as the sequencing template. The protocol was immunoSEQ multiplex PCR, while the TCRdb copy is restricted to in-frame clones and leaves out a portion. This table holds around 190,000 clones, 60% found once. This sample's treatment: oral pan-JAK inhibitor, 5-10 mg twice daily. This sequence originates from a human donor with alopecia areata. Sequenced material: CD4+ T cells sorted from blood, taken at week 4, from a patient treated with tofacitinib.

CDR3 loop: CASSEGLGGETQYF. The CDR3 DNA is TGTGCCAGCAGTGAGGGACTAGGGGGCGAGACCCAGTACTTC. This chain links TRBV28 with TRBJ2-5; tentatively, D is TRBD2 (8 bases). The length of the CDR3 is 14 residues. Between the trimmed V and J ends, which lost 5 bases and 5 bases, there was a span of 15 bases. Germline V gene sequence: CDR1 MDHEN, CDR2 SYDVKM.